Each of the 3 T cell receptor beta chains below was sequenced from the same sample in a study of CD8 T cells in Susac syndrome (dated by TCRdb to the late 2010s). The library was prepared using the immunoSEQ multiplex PCR assay. RNA was extracted with the RNeasy kit and roughly 0.45 to 1 ug was reverse transcribed using random hexamers. The public reads were run again by TCRdb, first through fastp at Q25 and then through MiXCR, and only productive beta chains were kept. Entries that share a CDR3 protein sequence are merged under the most common genes and DNA. The sample table contains 75,000 or so distinct CDR3 sequences; only one count was recorded for 94% of them. About 0.99% of the sample is taken by the ten largest. The sequenced sample was CD8+ T cells from PBMCs. The receptors here all came from a human donor with Susac syndrome.

The chain couples TRBV29-1 to TRBJ1-1, with D uncertain. Trimming removed 1 base at V and 10 bases at J, with 13 bases between. The CDR3 totals 12 residues. Germline V lookup: CDR1 SQVTM, CDR2 ANQGSEA. CDR3 protein: CSVEALAPGAFF. CDR3 coding DNA: TGCAGCGTTGAAGCTCTCGCCCCGGGAGCTTTCTTT.

The chain carries TRBV14 and TRBJ2-1, with D unresolved. This CDR3 is built from 17 residues. Germline CDR1 SGHDN, CDR2 FVKESK. V was clipped by 0 bases and J by 0 bases, with 12 bases between them. CDR3 protein: CASSQDPTFSSYNEQFF. The CDR3 nucleotides read TGTGCCAGCAGCCAAGATCCCACGTTCAGCTCCTACAATGAGCAGTTCTTC.

The CDR3 nucleotides read TGTGCCAGCAGCGTCCCCCGGGAGCTGGATGACGAGCAGTACTTC. Translated: CASSVPRELDDEQYF. This rearrangement joins TRBV28 to TRBJ2-7; D possibly corresponds to TRBD2 (6 bases). With 6 bases removed from V and 5 bases from J, the gap between germline ends came to 20 bases. Looked up from germline, CDR1 is MDHEN and CDR2 is SYDVKM. The CDR3 length is 15 residues.